Listed here are 18 T cell receptor beta chains from one sample, sequenced in a study of beta chain features in type 1 diabetes. The authors reverse transcribed all of the isolated RNA, so sequencing captured expressed TCRB transcripts. TCRdb's copy holds only in-frame clones and misses some; the assay was immunoSEQ multiplex PCR. The data show 300,000 to 400,000 clones, with around 7.6% seen just once and 0.44% held by the top ten. What was sequenced was central memory CD4+ T cells from blood. All receptors derive from a woman aged 18-29 years in good health.

The V call is TRBV18, the J call TRBJ2-1; 13 bases are shared with TRBD2. There are 15 residues in the CDR3. CDR1 is KGHSH, CDR2 LQKENI, per germline. J was trimmed by 9 bases and V by 3 bases; bases with no gene match: 5. The CDR3 sequence: CASSPGLAGVAEQFF. DNA of the CDR3: TGTGCCAGCTCACCCGGACTAGCGGGAGTGGCTGAGCAGTTCTTC.

This clone was observed a handful of times. This rearrangement joins TRBV29-1 to TRBJ1-5; 7 bases align to TRBD1. V lost 4 bases, J lost 3 bases, and 9 bases stayed unmatched. The CDR3 consists of 15 residues. Looked up from germline, CDR1 is SQVTM and CDR2 is ANQGSEA. The CDR3: CSVGEGASANQPQHF. The CDR3 coding sequence is TGCAGCGTTGGGGAGGGGGCGTCAGCCAATCAGCCCCAGCATTTT.

This clone came up a few times. The CDR3 DNA is TGTGCCAGCAGCCGAGCCGAGGTGGAGACCCAGTACTTC. It translates to CASSRAEVETQYF. The rearrangement links TRBV7-2 to TRBJ2-5; D uncertain. Germline V gene sequence: CDR1 SGHTA, CDR2 FQGNSA. The V end lost 5 bases, the J end lost 5 bases, and 12 bases lay between the germline ends. The CDR3 is 13 amino acids.

CDR3 in DNA: TGTGCCAGCAGTCGTATAACAGGGGGCGCGAACACCGGGGAGCTGTTTTTT. It encodes CASSRITGGANTGELFF. The V gene is TRBV27, the J gene TRBJ2-2; 9 nucleotides agree with TRBD1. This CDR3 is built from 17 residues. Germline values: CDR1 MNHEY, CDR2 SMNVEV (reference sequence). V was pared by 5 bases and J by 0 bases, with 7 bases of the junction left unmatched.

The rearrangement joins TRBV4-1 to TRBJ2-2; D is unresolved. Trimming took off 10 bases at V and 2 bases at J, with 11 bases between the two ends. CDR3 length: 13 amino acids. In germline, CDR1 is MGHRA, CDR2 YSYEKL. Here the CDR3 reads CATLDQNTGELFF. The CDR3 nucleotides read TGCGCCACCCTGGACCAAAACACCGGGGAGCTGTTTTTT.

This clone was counted many times. The chain links TRBV4-1 to TRBJ2-1; 14 nucleotides line up with TRBD2. Germline V gene sequence: CDR1 MGHRA, CDR2 YSYEKL. The V and J ends lost 2 bases and 0 bases, in that order; junction bases with no gene match: 12. This CDR3 is built from 21 residues. Written as DNA, the CDR3 is TGCGCCAGCAGCCAAACGCCCGGGACTAGCGGGGGTCCAAGCTCCTACAATGAGCAGTTCTTC. It specifies CASSQTPGTSGGPSSYNEQFF.

This clone has just a few counts. Other DNA sequences in the sample encode the same CDR3. The rearrangement joins TRBV28 to TRBJ2-5; no firm D call. The V end lost 1 base, the J end lost 3 bases, and 6 bases lay between the germline ends. This CDR3 spans 13 amino acids. CDR1 and CDR2 from the germline V gene are MDHEN and SYDVKM. The CDR3 DNA reads as TGTGCCAGCAGTTTATATAGGGAAGAGACCCAGTACTTC. Amino acids: CASSLYREETQYF. The whole variable domain, filled in from reference TRBV28 and TRBJ2-5, reads DVKVTQSSRYLVKRTGEKVFLECVQDMDHENMFWYRQDPGLGLRLIYFSYDVKMKEKGDIPEGYSVSREKKERFSLILESASTNQTSMYLCASSLYREETQYFGPGTRLLVL.

The rearrangement joins TRBV18 to TRBJ2-3; a weak D match, TRBD2 (6 bases). V was trimmed by 4 bases and J by 4 bases, leaving 12 bases between them. Germline V gives CDR1 KGHSH, CDR2 LQKENI. This CDR3 contains 14 residues. CDR3 loop: CASSRGTRADTQYF. CDR3 sequence (DNA): TGTGCCAGCTCACGAGGGACTCGCGCAGATACGCAGTATTTT.

Only a few counts were recorded for this clone. This chain links TRBV5-4 with TRBJ2-5, with D possibly being TRBD1 or TRBD2 (6 bases each). The V gene's germline CDR1 is SGHNT and CDR2 YYREEE (reference sequence). Deletions cut 4 bases from V and 2 bases from J, with 15 bases between. This CDR3 spans 15 amino acids. The DNA of the CDR3 is TGTGCCAGCAGCCCCAGGGGTGGGGGGCAAGAGACCCAGTACTTC. Protein: CASSPRGGGQETQYF.

Regarding this clone: A much bigger clone sits one base away, suggesting this may be a read error. This chain connects TRBV14 to TRBJ2-3, with no clear D. V was cut by 0 bases and J by 7 bases, with 2 bases left in between. CDR3 length: 11 residues. The germline gives CDR1 SGHDN, CDR2 FVKESK. The DNA of the CDR3 is TGTGCCAGCAGCCAAGAGAATACGCAGTATTTT. Amino acid sequence: CASSQENTQYF.

This clone has only a few counts. This rearrangement joins TRBV11-1 to TRBJ2-1; 7 bases map to TRBD2. This CDR3 has 14 amino acids. CDR1 SGHAT and CDR2 FQDESV come from the germline V gene (reference sequence). V was pared by 8 bases and J by 0 bases, with 4 bases of the junction left unmatched. The CDR3 protein is CASGASGSYNEQFF. The CDR3 coding sequence is TGTGCCAGCGGCGCTAGCGGCTCCTACAATGAGCAGTTCTTC.

This clone occurred many times. V is TRBV5-6 and J is TRBJ1-3, with no clear D. The CDR3 covers 15 residues. Germline V gene data show CDR1 as SGHDT and CDR2 as YYEEEE. V was cut by 0 bases and J by 0 bases, with 7 bases left in between. The CDR3 nucleotides are TGTGCCAGCAGCTTGGCCCTGTACTCTGGAAACACCATATATTTT. This codes for CASSLALYSGNTIYF.

This clone turned up a few times. The V and J genes are TRBV7-2 and TRBJ2-7; the D gene is possibly TRBD2 (6 bases). Germline lookup yields CDR1 SGHTA and CDR2 FQGNSA. The CDR3 totals 13 residues. Trimming cost V 5 bases and J 3 bases, with 11 bases left between them. CDR3 bases: TGTGCCAGCAGCCTAACAGCGGGCTACGAGCAGTACTTC. Protein: CASSLTAGYEQYF. Full variable domain (missing parts from reference TRBV7-2 and TRBJ2-7): GAGVSQSPSNKVTEKGKDVELRCDPISGHTALYWYRQSLGQGLEFLIYFQGNSAPDKSGLPSDRFSAERTGGSVSTLTIQRTQQEDSAVYLCASSLTAGYEQYFGPGTRLTVT.

This chain connects TRBV4-2 to TRBJ2-2; D perhaps matches TRBD2 (5 bases). The CDR3 runs 15 residues. CDR1 and CDR2 from the germline V gene are LGHNA and YNFKEQ. With 3 bases removed from V and 5 bases from J, the gap between germline ends came to 13 bases. CDR3 in amino acids: CASSHQLVSTGELFF. DNA of the CDR3: TGTGCCAGCAGCCACCAACTAGTGTCGACCGGGGAGCTGTTTTTT.

This clone was seen a handful of times. The chain recombines TRBV5-1 with TRBJ2-5; tentative D call: TRBD2 (7 bases). There are 15 residues in the CDR3. Trimming took off 4 bases at V and 3 bases at J, with 16 bases between the two ends. The germline CDR1 and CDR2 sequences are SGHRS and YFSETQ. The CDR3 coding sequence is TGCGCCAGCAGCAAAAGCGGGACACCGAAAGAGACCCAGTACTTC. Its protein is CASSKSGTPKETQYF. Full variable domain (rest looked up from reference TRBV5-1 and TRBJ2-5): KAGVTQTPRYLIKTRGQQVTLSCSPISGHRSVSWYQQTPGQGLQFLFEYFSETQRNKGNFPGRFSGRQFSNSRSEMNVSTLELGDSALYLCASSKSGTPKETQYFGPGTRLLVL.

This clone was seen a handful of times. This sequence joins TRBV29-1 and TRBJ1-1; D ambiguous. Germline CDR1 and CDR2: SQVTM and ANQGSEA. The CDR3 is 12 residues long. V lost 6 bases, J lost 3 bases, and 11 bases lay in between. The CDR3 region is CSVGDSDTEAFF. CDR3 in DNA: TGCAGCGTCGGAGATTCGGACACTGAAGCTTTCTTT.

This clone was seen a handful of times. The chain has TRBV4-2 and TRBJ1-2, with TRBD1 as a possible D gene (5 bases). The CDR3 covers 16 residues. The germline V gene has CDR1 LGHNA and CDR2 YNFKEQ. Trimming removed 1 base from V and 4 bases from J, with 16 bases in between. The CDR3 protein is CASSQVSGEISYGYTF. In DNA form, the CDR3 reads TGTGCCAGCAGCCAAGTATCGGGGGAAATTAGCTATGGCTACACCTTC.

The chain recombines TRBV18 with TRBJ2-1; D gene ambiguous. Trimming left V 2 bases short and J 5 bases short, with 10 bases between. This CDR3 spans 14 amino acids. The V gene's germline CDR1 is KGHSH and CDR2 LQKENI. CDR3 DNA sequence: TGTGCCAGCTCACCAATTCAGTGGGACAATGAGCAGTTCTTC. Translated, it gives CASSPIQWDNEQFF.